This T cell receptor beta chain was captured by sequencing in a study of blood T cell repertoires in COVID-19 (dated by TCRdb to 2020 to 2022). For context, the study as a whole: Collaborator samples came from the United States, Italy and Spain and covered acute and convalescent phases of COVID-19. The material from the prospective study consisted of cDNA or gDNA derived from T cells, B-cell-depleted T cells, or PBMCs. Subjects who had been exposed to COVID-19, were actively infected with it, or had recovered from it provided the deeply sampled blood TCRbeta repertoires that made up the dataset. The repertoires were made available in a free public database intended to serve as a resource for research on the immune response to SARS-CoV-2. Samples came from the ongoing ImmuneRACE study (first 160 participants) plus 1,254 subjects from 6 global collaborators. Sample metadata almost always included a de-identified subject ID, COVID-19 status, age in years and sex. Where available, HLA class I and class II types were obtained from metadata supplied by the sample provider rather than from assay-based typing.

On the study overall, not on this receptor specifically: The amount of clinical and demographic metadata varied by source and participant and was provided uncurated.

Participants in the prospective study were aged 18 to 89 years, lived in about two dozen United States geographic areas, and enrolled through a virtual design. To assign participants to cohorts, the prospective study relied on clinical history that participants themselves reported in a screening survey and a study questionnaire. Exposed participants had been in contact, within 2 weeks of entering the study, with a person who had a PCR-confirmed or clinician-diagnosed case of COVID-19. Each participant in the prospective study had whole blood, serum and a nasopharyngeal or oropharyngeal swab collected by mobile phlebotomists. Prospective study participants could optionally give additional blood draws and questionnaires over an approximately two-month period. Prospective study blood samples were shipped either frozen or at room temperature before DNA extraction. For this clone: No cognate antigen has been identified for it. No much larger clone exists at a distance of one base, and base qualities are not known.

Trimming at the junction amounts to 6 bases on V and 1 base on J, and the germline ends lie 8 bases apart. CDR1 and CDR2, looked up from the germline V gene (reference sequence), are LGHDT and YNNKEL. The CDR3 sequence holds 13 residues, the cysteine and phenylalanine included. Kept here is only the CDR3 DNA, which spans 39 bases and is read in frame from base 1. TCRbeta CDR3 regions were amplified from genomic DNA by means of the immunoSEQ Assay, a bias-controlled multiplex PCR. As for the authors' bioinformatics: Nucleated cell counts per sample were estimated from amplification of reference gene primers within the assay. To quantify the absolute abundance of each unique TCRbeta CDR3 rearrangement, sequence reads were collapsed and filtered. For each sample, productive Simpson clonality was calculated by taking the square root of Simpson's diversity index across productive rearrangements. In TCRdb, the immuneACCESS table is reduced to in-frame sequences with V and J assigned. These tables do not hold every clone; where another copy was compared, an unresolved V gene accounts for under half, and the others remain unexplained. That table gives V, J and clone size, and the DNA gave D and trimming. In all, the sample holds 260,000 or so clones, and roughly 85% of those were seen once. Of the sample, 3.5% to 4% is held by the ten largest clones.

Sequencing was done on a sample of PBMCs or T cells enriched from blood (not recorded which). In this chain, TRBV3-1 (or the pseudogene TRBV3-2) is recombined with TRBJ2-3; there is no confident call for the D gene. The receptor's source is a woman aged 40-49 years who had been exposed to COVID-19. The DNA is as follows: TGTGCCAGCAGTCGTACAGGCACAGATACGCAGTATTTT. The resulting protein is CASSRTGTDTQYF.